The text below deals with one TCR beta chain. Antigen: not known. Positive CCR7 selection of CD45RO-negative cells yielded the naive CD8 cells, and terminally differentiated effector memory CD45RA+ cells were excluded. The germline V gene has CDR1 SEHNR and CDR2 FQNEAQ (reference sequence). The CDR3 is made up of 17 amino acids. V lost 1 base, J lost 1 base, and 3 bases stayed unmatched. The data were obtained in a study of shared clonotypes between healthy human individuals. Across the study: There were three CD4 naive, three CD4 memory, two CD8 naive and one CD8 memory plates per donor. Study-level results: Investigators expected sequencing depth to affect clonotype sharing among donors.

Measured with immunoSEQ multiplex PCR; TCRdb has only the in-frame clones, and not every one. The sample yields 600,000 or so clones, about 95% seen once. This TCR derives from a woman aged 25 to 45 in good health. The sample taken for sequencing was naive CD8+ T cells sorted from blood. The chain combines TRBV7-9 with TRBJ2-6, with 8 bases fitting TRBD1. The CDR3 is CASSLGRGRSGANVLTF. CDR3 bases: TGTGCCAGCAGCTTAGGCAGGGGGCGATCTGGGGCCAACGTCCTGACTTTC.